This entry lists 25 T cell receptor beta chains sequenced from one sample in a study of spatial heterogeneity in lung cancer. TCRdb ran MiXCR on the 5' RACE reads and lists one entry per CDR3 protein. This table has about 50,000 distinct CDR3 sequences, 7.6% appearing once. Stated time point: sample taken at primary tumor resection. The sequenced material consisted of unsorted whole RNA from tumor, nontumor lung or frozen PBMC. This specimen was PBMCs, taken at surgery. Receptors originate from a female donor with early-stage non-small cell lung cancer.

Ten or more counts support this clonotype. This chain uses TRBV7-6 with TRBJ1-1; 8 bases are shared with TRBD1. Per the germline V gene, CDR1 is SGHVS and CDR2 is FNYEAQ. J lost 7 bases, V lost 4 bases, and 14 bases had no gene match. The CDR3 totals 16 residues. DNA for the CDR3: TGTGCCAGCAGCTCGGGCTCGGGGACGGGACAGGATGAAGCTTTCTTT. Residues: CASSSGSGTGQDEAFF.

Comments on this clonotype: A single base separates this from a much larger clone, so it may be a read error. The CDR3 region is CASSAPSRGEQTEAFF. The DNA of the CDR3 is TGTGCCAGCAGTGCCCCTTCCCGGGGGGAACAGACTGAAGCTTTCTTT. The chain employs TRBV25-1 and TRBJ1-1; TRBD1 is a possible D gene (5 bases). V lost 4 bases and J lost 5, with 20 bases in between. CDR3 length equals 16 residues. Germline V lookup: CDR1 MGHDK, CDR2 SYGVNS.

This clonotype occurred many times. The rearrangement uses TRBV5-5 and TRBJ1-3, with 8 positions matching TRBD1. V was pared by 1 base and J by 1 base, with 1 base of the junction left unmatched. Germline lookup yields CDR1 SGHKS and CDR2 YYEKEE (reference sequence). The CDR3 is made up of 15 amino acids. Written as DNA, the CDR3 is TGTGCCAGCAGCTTGCAGGGGGCTTCTGGAAACACCATATATTTT. It encodes CASSLQGASGNTIYF.

This clonotype appeared many times. V and J are TRBV5-1 and TRBJ2-1; 9 nucleotides align to TRBD2. The V gene end was trimmed by 0 bases and the J gene end by 6 bases; junction bases not matched to a gene: 7. This CDR3 region has 16 residues. Germline values: CDR1 SGHRS, CDR2 YFSETQ. CDR3 protein: CASSLVASGAFNEQFF. The CDR3 DNA is TGCGCCAGCAGCTTGGTAGCTAGCGGGGCCTTCAATGAGCAGTTCTTC.

This clonotype was detected many times. The chain has TRBV6-5 and TRBJ1-6, with TRBD1 identical over 11 bases. V lost 7 bases to trimming and J lost 6 bases; unmatched junction nucleotides: 5. From germline, CDR1 is MNHEY and CDR2 SVGAGI. This CDR3 spans 15 amino acids. The CDR3 nucleotides are TGTGCCAGCACCCAGGACAGGGGGCGTAATTCACCCCTCCACTTT. Amino acid sequence: CASTQDRGRNSPLHF.

In its sample, this clonotype was seen a few times. The chain joins TRBV4-3 to TRBJ2-5; D uncertain. Germline V lookup: CDR1 LGHNA, CDR2 YSLEER. This CDR3 is 15 amino acids long. V shed 4 bases and J shed 5 bases, with 17 bases lying between them. The CDR3 coding sequence is TGCGCCAGCAGCCCCTTATTTACAAGTAATGAGACCCAGTACTTC. Protein product: CASSPLFTSNETQYF.

This clonotype was picked up a small number of times. V and J are TRBV7-2 and TRBJ1-2; D gene unclear. Germline CDR1 SGHTA, CDR2 FQGNSA. This CDR3 comprises 14 residues. V was trimmed by 6 bases and J by 1 base, leaving 12 bases between them. For the CDR3, the DNA is TGTGCCAGCAGTAGACCTTCGGGTAACTATGGCTACACCTTC. This gives the protein CASSRPSGNYGYTF.

This clonotype has just a few counts. CDR3 in DNA: TGTGCCAGTAGCACCGGGACAGGGAGCTCCGGGGCCAACGTCCTGACTTTC. Translated: CASSTGTGSSGANVLTF. V and J are TRBV19 and TRBJ2-6; 9 bases match TRBD1. V shed 6 bases, J shed 4 bases, and the junction held 10 bases outside the gene matches. CDR1 is LNHDA, CDR2 SQIVND, per germline (reference sequence). The CDR3 loop spans 17 amino acids.

In its sample, this clonotype was seen many times. The V and J genes are TRBV6-2 or TRBV6-3 and TRBJ1-1; unclear D gene. The germline V gene has CDR1 MNHEY and CDR2 SVGEGT. Trimming removed 7 bases at V and 0 bases at J, with 18 bases between. The CDR3 is 16 residues long. As DNA, the CDR3 is TGTGCCAGCACAAATTCCAGGATACGACTGAACACTGAAGCTTTCTTT. Its protein is CASTNSRIRLNTEAFF.

This clonotype was detected ten times or more. V gene TRBV3-1 combines with J gene TRBJ1-1, with unresolved D. The CDR3 extends over 13 amino acids. V lost 4 bases and J 1 base, leaving 7 bases between the germline ends. Germline CDR1 reads LGHDT; CDR2 reads YNNKEL (reference sequence). The CDR3 coding sequence is TGTGCCAGCAGCCCGGCTGGGAACACTGAAGCTTTCTTT. Its protein product is CASSPAGNTEAFF. Full variable domain (remainder filled in from reference TRBV3-1 and TRBJ1-1): DTAVSQTPKYLVTQMGNDKSIKCEQNLGHDTMYWYKQDSKKFLKIMFSYNNKELIINETVPNRFSPKSPDKAHLNLHINSLELGDSAVYFCASSPAGNTEAFFGQGTRLTVV.

This clonotype was picked up a small number of times. The chain has TRBV30 and TRBJ1-3; TRBD1 aligns across 9 bases. The CDR3 has 16 amino acids. Germline-derived CDR1 and CDR2 are GTSNPN and SVGIG (reference sequence). CDR3 sequence reads: CVFTDRGRSSGNTIYF. CDR3 nucleotide sequence: TGTGTTTTTACGGACAGGGGTCGTTCCTCTGGAAACACCATATATTTT.

This clonotype was observed at least ten times. The V call is TRBV4-2, the J call TRBJ1-1; 7 nucleotides agree with TRBD1. CDR1 LGHNA and CDR2 YNFKEQ come from the germline V gene. CDR3 length: 14 residues. J gave up 0 bases and V 4 bases, and 2 bases lay outside the gene matches. The CDR3 is CASSPGQLNTEAFF. CDR3 DNA: TGTGCCAGCAGCCCGGGACAGCTGAACACTGAAGCTTTCTTT.

In its sample, this clonotype was seen many times. This chain uses TRBV7-3 with TRBJ1-1; possible D gene TRBD1, 5 bases. Germline V gene lookup returns CDR1 SGHTA and CDR2 FQGTGA. This CDR3 spans 14 amino acids. Trimming shortened V by 5 bases and J by 1 base, and 11 bases separated the two germline ends. The chain's CDR3 is CASSAAGGNTEAFF. The CDR3 DNA reads as TGTGCCAGCAGCGCCGCTGGGGGGAACACTGAAGCTTTCTTT.

The sample holds many counts of this clonotype. V and J are TRBV19 and TRBJ1-1; D might be TRBD1 (6 bases). The CDR3 covers 14 residues. The V and J ends lost 3 bases and 1 base respectively, with 9 bases between them. Germline CDR1 is LNHDA and CDR2 is SQIVND (reference sequence). Written as DNA, the CDR3 is TGTGCCAGTAGTATTAACAGGGAGAACACTGAAGCTTTCTTT. Protein sequence: CASSINRENTEAFF.

This clonotype was seen a single time. The chain carries TRBV5-5 and TRBJ2-5; D is perhaps TRBD1 (6 bases). V dropped 2 bases and J dropped 5 bases, with 16 bases sitting between them. Germline CDR1 is SGHKS and CDR2 is YYEKEE (reference sequence). The CDR3 is 15 residues long. The CDR3 nucleotides read TGTGCCAGCAGCTTCATGGGGGCAGGGACGGAGACCCAGTACTTC. Protein sequence: CASSFMGAGTETQYF.

The rearrangement joins TRBV12-3 or TRBV12-4 to TRBJ2-7, with 7 bases lining up with TRBD1. V lost 5 bases, J lost 7 bases, and 14 bases stayed unmatched. This CDR3 contains 15 residues. CDR3: CASSPLTGALSEQYF. CDR3 in DNA: TGTGCCAGCAGTCCCCTAACAGGGGCTCTATCTGAGCAGTACTTC.

The CDR3 loop reads CASSQDGSHRDEQYF. CDR3 coding DNA: TGCGCCAGCAGCCAAGACGGCAGCCACCGGGACGAGCAGTACTTC. The rearrangement joins TRBV4-1 to TRBJ2-7; D gene ambiguous. This CDR3 region has 15 residues. Trimming left V 0 bases short and J 5 bases short, with 14 bases between. The germline V gene encodes CDR1 MGHRA and CDR2 YSYEKL.

This clonotype occurred many times. V is TRBV30 and J is TRBJ1-3; the D is unclear. V was shortened by 7 bases and J by 3 bases, with 7 bases between the two germline ends. CDR3 size: 11 residues. Germline lookup yields CDR1 GTSNPN and CDR2 SVGIG (reference sequence). The CDR3 loop is CASTRGNTIYF. The CDR3 DNA reads TGTGCCTCCACTCGTGGAAACACCATATATTTT.

This clonotype was seen ten or more times. This chain links TRBV3-1 with TRBJ2-1; no clear D. The CDR3 runs to 14 residues. Looked up from germline, CDR1 is LGHDT and CDR2 is YNNKEL (reference sequence). Trimming shortened V by 0 bases and J by 4 bases, and 7 bases separated the two germline ends. CDR3 DNA sequence: TGTGCCAGCAGCCAAGACCCGGTTTACAATGAGCAGTTCTTC. This codes for CASSQDPVYNEQFF.

This clonotype was recorded a few times. The chain joins TRBV5-1 to TRBJ1-2, with D possibly being TRBD1 (6 bases). Germline CDR1 is SGHRS and CDR2 is YFSETQ. CDR3 length equals 15 residues. Deletions cut 3 bases from V and 4 bases from J, with 16 bases between. In nucleotides, the CDR3 is TGCGCCAGCAGCTCCACGCCCGGACAGAGCTATGGCTACACCTTC. Its translation: CASSSTPGQSYGYTF.

The chain uses TRBV28 and TRBJ1-5; D gene ambiguous. CDR3 length: 13 residues. The V gene lost 9 bases and the J gene lost 6 bases, with 15 bases spanning the gap. Germline CDR1 reads MDHEN; CDR2 reads SYDVKM. The CDR3 loop is CASRPPGGQPQHF. The CDR3 nucleotides are TGTGCCAGTCGTCCCCCGGGCGGTCAGCCCCAGCATTTT.

This clonotype was counted many times. This chain uses TRBV7-2 with TRBJ2-5; D possibly matches TRBD1 or TRBD2 (5 bases each). Trimming removed 1 base from V and 4 bases from J, with 13 bases in between. Germline loops: CDR1 SGHTA, CDR2 FQGNSA. CDR3 size: 15 residues. This chain's CDR3 is CASSLDARAGETQYF. The CDR3 nucleotides are TGTGCCAGCAGCTTAGACGCCAGGGCGGGAGAGACCCAGTACTTC.

V usage is TRBV18 and J usage is TRBJ2-1, with 10 positions matching TRBD1. Per the germline V gene, CDR1 is KGHSH and CDR2 is LQKENI. The CDR3 covers 15 residues. V lost 3 bases, J lost 8 bases, and 7 bases stayed unmatched. The DNA for the CDR3 is TGTGCCAGCTCACCGGAGGACAGGGGGAGGTATGAGCAGTTCTTC. Residues: CASSPEDRGRYEQFF.

This clonotype came up a few times. The chain carries TRBV7-8 and TRBJ2-3; D unclear. Trimming took off 1 base at V and 4 bases at J, with 9 bases between the two ends. This CDR3 is 14 amino acids long. Looked up from germline, CDR1 is SGHVS and CDR2 is FQNEAQ. CDR3 sequence reads: CASSLERLPDTQYF. In nucleotides, the CDR3 is TGTGCCAGCAGCTTAGAGAGACTCCCAGATACGCAGTATTTT.

CDR3 region: CASSRDRNGYGYTF. DNA of the CDR3: TGCGCCAGCAGCCGGGACAGGAACGGCTATGGCTACACCTTC. V gene TRBV4-3 combines with J gene TRBJ1-2; 8 bases agree with TRBD1. Germline assignment: CDR1 LGHNA and CDR2 YSLEER. This CDR3 is built from 14 residues. The ends lost 4 bases at V and 4 bases at J; junction bases unmatched: 5.